What follows are 18 T cell receptor beta chains derived from one specimen sequenced in a study of CD8 T cells in ankylosing spondylitis. Findings and caveats of the study: Characteristic, it appeared, of ankylosing spondylitis blood was a TCR beta motif of about eight highly homologous variants.

A single record per CDR3 protein comes from TCRdb applying MiXCR to the 5' RACE reads. The sample records 750,000 to 850,000 distinct CDR3 sequences, 10% to 15% being singletons. What these receptors recognize is not known. Sequenced material: blood, either unsorted or a sorted T cell fraction (not recorded which). These receptors were obtained from a male donor with ankylosing spondylitis.

This sequence joins TRBV7-2 and TRBJ2-7; D ambiguous. Looked up from germline, CDR1 is SGHTA and CDR2 is FQGNSA. V was cut by 5 bases and J by 7 bases, with 15 bases left in between. This CDR3 is 13 amino acids long. The CDR3 protein is CASSPVTWGEQYF. CDR3 sequence (DNA): TGTGCCAGCAGCCCCGTGACTTGGGGAGAGCAGTACTTC.

In this sample, this clonotype turned up a few times. This chain joins TRBV10-3 and TRBJ2-2, with TRBD1 identical over 8 bases. V trimming: 5 bases; J trimming: 0 bases; junction bases outside the gene matches: 2. Germline V gene data show CDR1 as ENHRY and CDR2 as SYGVKD. This CDR3 spans 15 amino acids. CDR3 DNA: TGTGCCATCAGTCCGGGACAGGCGAACACCGGGGAGCTGTTTTTT. Translating gives CAISPGQANTGELFF.

This clonotype was counted many times. The rearrangement links TRBV6-1 to TRBJ2-2; no reliable D call. The V end was cut by 10 bases, the J end by 5 bases, with 14 bases between. The CDR3 is made up of 13 amino acids. Per the germline V gene, CDR1 is MNHNS and CDR2 is SASEGT. CDR3 DNA: TGTGCCACCCAAAGGTTCCATACCGGGGAGCTGTTTTTT. Amino acid sequence: CATQRFHTGELFF.

The rearrangement links TRBV4-2 to TRBJ2-4; no clear D gene. This CDR3 has 14 amino acids. Trimming left V 3 bases short and J 7 bases short, with 13 bases between. Germline-derived CDR1 and CDR2 are LGHNA and YNFKEQ. CDR3 in amino acids: CASSQAGQANIQYF. The CDR3, as DNA: TGTGCCAGCAGCCAGGCCGGGCAGGCGAACATTCAGTACTTC.

The chain uses TRBV20-1 and TRBJ2-7, with 10 bases identical to TRBD2. CDR1 is DFQATT and CDR2 is SNEGSKA in the germline V gene (reference sequence). The CDR3 loop spans 19 amino acids. V dropped 0 bases and J dropped 3; count of bases not matched to a gene: 17. The CDR3 region is CSARDRERAGGLVFYEQYF. The CDR3 bases are TGCAGTGCTAGAGACCGAGAGCGAGCGGGGGGGCTGGTTTTCTACGAGCAGTACTTC.

In its sample, this clonotype was seen many times. The chain employs TRBV7-2 and TRBJ2-3; no clear D gene. There are 12 residues in the CDR3. Germline lookup yields CDR1 SGHTA and CDR2 FQGNSA. V shed 4 bases and J shed 1 base, with 3 bases lying between them. The CDR3 here is CASSWGTDTQYF. CDR3 sequence (DNA): TGTGCCAGCAGCTGGGGCACAGATACGCAGTATTTT.

This clonotype was observed many times. This sequence joins TRBV20-1 and TRBJ1-3; the D is unclear. With 5 bases removed from V and 2 bases from J, the gap between germline ends came to 7 bases. Germline-derived CDR1 and CDR2 are DFQATT and SNEGSKA (reference sequence). The CDR3 runs 12 residues. CDR3 region: CSASPAGNTIYF. In nucleotides, the CDR3 is TGCAGTGCTTCGCCTGCTGGAAACACCATATATTTT.

This clonotype showed up just a few times. The chain couples TRBV11-2 to TRBJ2-5, with TRBD1 matching 10 bases. CDR1 is SGHAT and CDR2 is FQNNGV in the germline V gene. There are 17 residues in the CDR3. J lost 5 bases, V lost 5 bases, and 14 bases had no gene match. The CDR3 loop is CASSPRRTGGKTETQYF. The CDR3 coding sequence is TGTGCCAGCAGCCCACGTCGGACAGGGGGAAAAACGGAGACCCAGTACTTC.

This clonotype was seen more than once but under ten times. The J gene is TRBJ1-5, the V gene TRBV6-4; D possibly corresponds to TRBD1 (6 bases). CDR3 size: 16 residues. Deletions cut 6 bases from V and 2 bases from J, with 17 bases between. Germline CDR1 and CDR2: MRHNA and SNTAGT. The CDR3 is CASSHPPSGGNQPQHF. The DNA of the CDR3 is TGTGCCAGCAGCCACCCTCCGTCAGGGGGCAATCAGCCCCAGCATTTT.

This clonotype was recorded many times. V and J are TRBV29-1 and TRBJ1-1; D unresolved. The V end lost 4 bases, the J end lost 4 bases, and 13 bases lay between the germline ends. The CDR3 is 13 amino acids. Germline values: CDR1 SQVTM, CDR2 ANQGSEA. The CDR3 coding sequence is TGCAGCGTTGCAGGTTGGGAGCGCACTGAAGCTTTCTTT. This encodes CSVAGWERTEAFF.

This clonotype was recorded at least ten times. This rearrangement joins TRBV5-1 to TRBJ2-7; 8 bases map to TRBD1. Germline-derived CDR1 and CDR2 are SGHRS and YFSETQ. With 5 bases clipped from V and 3 bases from J, the junction kept 7 bases outside the gene matches. CDR3 length: 14 amino acids. The CDR3 nucleotides read TGCGCCAGCAGTTTCGGACAGGGTCTCTACGAGCAGTACTTC. As protein: CASSFGQGLYEQYF.

This clonotype was picked up one time. CDR3 DNA sequence: TGTGCCAGCAGTCGCGACAGGGGGGGCTCCGAGCAGTACTTC. It codes for CASSRDRGGSEQYF. The chain recombines TRBV27 with TRBJ2-7, with TRBD1 identical over 9 bases. There are 14 residues in the CDR3. Germline CDR1 reads MNHEY; CDR2 reads SMNVEV (reference sequence). Unmatched junction bases numbered 8, after V lost 5 bases and J lost 6 bases.

This clonotype came up a few times. The chain carries TRBV28 and TRBJ2-7; 9 bases are a match to TRBD1. Germline V lookup: CDR1 MDHEN, CDR2 SYDVKM. J gave up 1 base and V 6 bases, and 4 bases lay outside the gene matches. The length of the CDR3 is 14 residues. CDR3 DNA: TGTGCCAGCAGGGGTGGGACAGGGTCCTACGAGCAGTACTTC. Translating gives CASRGGTGSYEQYF.

The J gene is TRBJ1-4, the V gene TRBV6-2 or TRBV6-3; 7 bases line up with TRBD1. V was pared by 6 bases and J by 6 bases, with 10 bases of the junction left unmatched. Germline loops: CDR1 MNHEY, CDR2 SVGEGT. This CDR3 contains 15 residues. CDR3 loop: CASSRDSPFYEKLFF. DNA of the CDR3: TGTGCCAGCAGCCGGGACAGCCCTTTCTATGAAAAACTGTTTTTT.

V gene TRBV20-1 combines with J gene TRBJ2-4; 11 bases line up with TRBD2. CDR3 length: 14 residues. From germline, CDR1 is DFQATT and CDR2 SNEGSKA (reference sequence). With 3 bases clipped from V and 9 bases from J, the junction kept 7 bases outside the gene matches. The CDR3 nucleotides are TGCAGTGCTAGTGTAGCGGGGGGGCCGGGCATTCAGTACTTC. Translation: CSASVAGGPGIQYF.

The V call is TRBV7-2, the J call TRBJ1-2; possibly TRBD1 for D (6 bases). Germline-derived CDR1 and CDR2 are SGHTA and FQGNSA. This CDR3 has 15 amino acids. V was shortened by 1 base and J by 7 bases, with 16 bases between the two germline ends. For the CDR3, the DNA is TGTGCCAGCAGCTTAGTTGGGTGGCAGGGGCCTGGCTACACCTTC. It encodes CASSLVGWQGPGYTF.

The chain carries TRBV7-2 and TRBJ1-1; D not resolved. The CDR3 runs to 13 residues. The germline CDR1 and CDR2 sequences are SGHTA and FQGNSA. V shed 5 bases and J shed 2 bases, with 9 bases lying between them. The DNA for the CDR3 is TGTGCCAGCAGCCAGTCTTCTAACACTGAAGCTTTCTTT. As protein: CASSQSSNTEAFF.

This clonotype was recorded a few times. CDR3 loop: CASSQGTSYGYTF. DNA for the CDR3: TGTGCCAGCAGCCAAGGGACGTCGTATGGCTACACCTTC. This rearrangement joins TRBV4-2 to TRBJ1-2; D gene unclear. Per germline, CDR1 LGHNA and CDR2 YNFKEQ. This CDR3 is 13 amino acids long. V was pared by 1 base and J by 5 bases, with 8 bases between.